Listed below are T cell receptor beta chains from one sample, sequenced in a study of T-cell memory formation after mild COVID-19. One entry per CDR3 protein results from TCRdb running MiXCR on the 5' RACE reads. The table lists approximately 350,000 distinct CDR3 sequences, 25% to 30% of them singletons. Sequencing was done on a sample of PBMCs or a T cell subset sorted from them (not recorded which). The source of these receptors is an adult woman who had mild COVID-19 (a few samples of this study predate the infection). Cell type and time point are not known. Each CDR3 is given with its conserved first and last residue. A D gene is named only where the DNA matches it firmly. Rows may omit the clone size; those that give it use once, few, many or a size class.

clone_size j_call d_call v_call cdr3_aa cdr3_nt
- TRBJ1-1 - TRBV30 CAWDRTANTEAFF TGTGCCTGGGATCGGACAGCAAACACTGAAGCTTTCTTT
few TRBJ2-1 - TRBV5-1 CASSTRAGNEQFF TGCGCCAGCAGCACACGAGCGGGTAATGAGCAGTTCTTC
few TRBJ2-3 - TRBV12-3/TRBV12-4 CASGGGSDTQYF TGTGCCAGCGGCGGGGGCTCAGATACGCAGTATTTT
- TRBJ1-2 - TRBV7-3 CASSPNVGSGPDGYTF TGTGCCAGCAGCCCCAATGTGGGGTCGGGTCCGGATGGCTACACCTTC
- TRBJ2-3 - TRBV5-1 CASSPAGDSTDTQYF TGCGCCAGCAGCCCGGCGGGCGATAGCACAGATACGCAGTATTTT
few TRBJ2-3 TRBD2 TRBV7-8 CASSYSAGGPTDTQYF TGTGCCAGCAGCTACTCAGCGGGGGGCCCCACAGATACGCAGTATTTT
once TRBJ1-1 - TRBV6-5 CASQRRRNLVGNTEAFF TGTGCCAGCCAACGGAGACGGAATCTAGTAGGGAACACTGAAGCTTTCTTT
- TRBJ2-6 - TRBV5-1 CASSPGSSPSGANVLTF TGCGCCAGCAGCCCAGGGAGCTCCCCCTCTGGGGCCAACGTCCTGACTTTC
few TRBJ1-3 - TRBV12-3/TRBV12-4 CASSHQGYSGNTIYF TGTGCCAGCAGCCACCAGGGGTACTCTGGAAACACCATATATTTT
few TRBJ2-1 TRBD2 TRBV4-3 CASSQDSAGAVYNEQFF TGCGCCAGCAGCCAAGATTCAGCGGGAGCTGTTTACAATGAGCAGTTCTTC
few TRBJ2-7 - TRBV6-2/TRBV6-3 CASSYGEPFYEQYF TGTGCCAGCAGTTACGGGGAACCCTTCTACGAGCAGTACTTC
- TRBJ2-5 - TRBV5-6 CASSLRATGLGETQYF TGTGCCAGCAGCTTGCGTGCGACGGGGCTAGGGGAGACCCAGTACTTC
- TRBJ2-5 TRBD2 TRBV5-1 CASSLGAQLAGFQETQYF TGCGCCAGCAGCTTGGGGGCCCAACTAGCGGGGTTCCAGGAGACCCAGTACTTC
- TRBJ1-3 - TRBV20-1 CSARAIGTENTIYF TGCAGTGCTCGAGCTATAGGGACCGAAAACACCATATATTTT
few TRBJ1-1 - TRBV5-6 CASSFGRLYTEAFF TGTGCCAGCAGCTTTGGCAGGCTTTACACTGAAGCTTTCTTT
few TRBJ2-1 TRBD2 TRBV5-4 CASSLAAGGLHEQFF TGTGCCAGCAGCTTGGCGGCGGGAGGACTCCATGAGCAGTTCTTC
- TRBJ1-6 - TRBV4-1 CASSRQGMGNSPLHF TGCGCCAGCAGCCGCCAGGGGATGGGGAATTCACCCCTCCACTTT
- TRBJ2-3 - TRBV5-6 CASSLMGQGGTDTQYF TGTGCCAGCAGCTTGATGGGTCAGGGAGGCACAGATACGCAGTATTTT
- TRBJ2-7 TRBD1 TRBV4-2 CASQDRDSAKSSYEQYF TGTGCCAGCCAGGACCGGGACAGTGCCAAGAGCTCCTACGAGCAGTACTTC
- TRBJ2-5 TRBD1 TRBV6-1 CASSMTGAETQYF TGTGCCAGCAGTATGACAGGGGCTGAGACCCAGTACTTC
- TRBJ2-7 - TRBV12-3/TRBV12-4 CASSLSSRPSYEQYF TGTGCCAGCAGTTTGAGCTCTCGCCCTTCCTACGAGCAGTACTTC
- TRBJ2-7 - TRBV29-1 CSVYFQYEQYF TGCAGCGTCTACTTTCAGTACGAGCAGTACTTC
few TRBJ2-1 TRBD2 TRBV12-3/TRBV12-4 CASSFGLVSDEQFF TGTGCCAGCAGTTTCGGACTAGTCTCCGATGAGCAGTTCTTC
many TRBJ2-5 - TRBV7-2 CASSRPQETQYF TGTGCCAGCAGCAGACCGCAAGAGACCCAGTACTTC
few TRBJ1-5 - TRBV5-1 CASSLGTRTDGNQPQHF TGCGCCAGCAGCTTGGGAACACGGACGGATGGCAATCAGCCCCAGCATTTT
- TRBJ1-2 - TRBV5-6 CASSLPRQSYGYTF TGTGCCAGCAGCCTCCCCAGACAGTCCTATGGCTACACCTTC
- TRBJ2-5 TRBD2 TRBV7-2 CASSPGLAGLQETQYF TGTGCCAGCAGCCCAGGACTAGCGGGGCTCCAAGAGACCCAGTACTTC
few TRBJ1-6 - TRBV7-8 CASSLNVVGSPLHF TGTGCCAGCAGCTTGAACGTCGTTGGTTCACCCCTCCACTTT
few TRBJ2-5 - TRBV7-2 CASSQLKETQYF TGTGCCAGCAGCCAGCTAAAAGAGACCCAGTACTTC
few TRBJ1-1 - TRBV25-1 CASRDTLTRGGEAFF TGTGCCAGCAGGGATACATTAACAAGGGGCGGTGAAGCTTTCTTT
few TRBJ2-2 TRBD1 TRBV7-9 CASTIPSSGTGDTGELFF TGTGCCAGCACCATCCCTTCCTCGGGGACAGGGGACACCGGGGAGCTGTTTTTT
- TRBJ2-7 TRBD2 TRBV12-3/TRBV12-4 CASSGGRTSWSIYEQYF TGTGCCAGCAGTGGGGGTAGGACTAGCTGGAGTATCTACGAGCAGTACTTC
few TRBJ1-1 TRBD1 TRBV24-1 CATSGLRDRGKHLNTEAFF TGTGCCACCAGTGGCCTAAGGGACAGAGGAAAGCACTTGAACACTGAAGCTTTCTTT
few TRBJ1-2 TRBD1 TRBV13 CASSLGQGEWYGYTF TGTGCCAGCAGCTTAGGGCAGGGGGAGTGGTATGGCTACACCTTC
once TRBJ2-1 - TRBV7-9 CASSLRPGVTYNEQFF TGTGCCAGCAGCTTACGTCCCGGGGTCACCTACAATGAGCAGTTCTTC
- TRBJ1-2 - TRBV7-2 CASSLVTYGYTF TGTGCCAGCAGCTTAGTTACCTATGGCTACACCTTC
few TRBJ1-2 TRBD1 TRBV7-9 CASSFRDSDGYTF TGTGCCAGCAGCTTCCGGGACAGCGATGGCTACACCTTC
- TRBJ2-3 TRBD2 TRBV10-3 CAISEPLPGGDTQYF TGTGCCATCAGTGAGCCTTTACCGGGAGGAGATACGCAGTATTTT
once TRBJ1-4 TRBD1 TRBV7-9 CASSPPRDREWNEKLFF TGTGCCAGCAGCCCCCCTAGAGACAGGGAGTGGAACGAAAAACTGTTTTTT
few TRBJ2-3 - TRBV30 CAWSAQGTGSDTQYF TGTGCCTGGAGTGCTCAGGGTACGGGGTCCGATACGCAGTATTTT
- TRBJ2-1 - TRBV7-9 CASSLGTGYSSYNEQFF TGTGCCAGCAGCTTAGGGACGGGATATAGCTCCTACAATGAGCAGTTCTTC
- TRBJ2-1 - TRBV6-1 CASSADYISYNEQFF TGTGCCAGCAGTGCCGACTACATCTCCTACAATGAGCAGTTCTTC
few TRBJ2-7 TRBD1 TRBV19 CASSNRGETYEQYF TGTGCCAGTAGTAACAGGGGGGAAACCTACGAGCAGTACTTC
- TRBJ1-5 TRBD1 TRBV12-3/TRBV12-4 CASRYQGASSNQPQHF TGTGCCAGCAGATATCAGGGGGCTTCTAGCAATCAGCCCCAGCATTTT
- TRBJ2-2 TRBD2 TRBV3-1 CASSPWTSGGAGELFF TGTGCCAGCAGCCCCTGGACTAGCGGGGGGGCCGGGGAGCTGTTTTTT